Reported below is one T cell receptor beta chain. V shed 3 bases and J 10 bases; nucleotides not matched to a gene: 12. Germline V gives CDR1 LGHDT, CDR2 YNNKEL (reference sequence). The CDR3 contains 15 residues. This sample was included in a study of blood T cell repertoires in COVID-19. Measured with immunoSEQ multiplex PCR; TCRdb has only the in-frame clones, and not every one. The table has about 90,000 clones, 75% to 90% seen once. The sequencing input was peripheral blood. This TCR derives from a man older than 75 with active or convalescent COVID-19. V gene TRBV3-1 (or the pseudogene TRBV3-2) combines with J gene TRBJ2-1, with 7 bases identical to TRBD1. CDR3 loop: CASSHRDSPTREQFF. CDR3 nucleotide sequence: TGTGCCAGCAGCCACCGGGACAGCCCGACAAGGGAGCAGTTCTTC.